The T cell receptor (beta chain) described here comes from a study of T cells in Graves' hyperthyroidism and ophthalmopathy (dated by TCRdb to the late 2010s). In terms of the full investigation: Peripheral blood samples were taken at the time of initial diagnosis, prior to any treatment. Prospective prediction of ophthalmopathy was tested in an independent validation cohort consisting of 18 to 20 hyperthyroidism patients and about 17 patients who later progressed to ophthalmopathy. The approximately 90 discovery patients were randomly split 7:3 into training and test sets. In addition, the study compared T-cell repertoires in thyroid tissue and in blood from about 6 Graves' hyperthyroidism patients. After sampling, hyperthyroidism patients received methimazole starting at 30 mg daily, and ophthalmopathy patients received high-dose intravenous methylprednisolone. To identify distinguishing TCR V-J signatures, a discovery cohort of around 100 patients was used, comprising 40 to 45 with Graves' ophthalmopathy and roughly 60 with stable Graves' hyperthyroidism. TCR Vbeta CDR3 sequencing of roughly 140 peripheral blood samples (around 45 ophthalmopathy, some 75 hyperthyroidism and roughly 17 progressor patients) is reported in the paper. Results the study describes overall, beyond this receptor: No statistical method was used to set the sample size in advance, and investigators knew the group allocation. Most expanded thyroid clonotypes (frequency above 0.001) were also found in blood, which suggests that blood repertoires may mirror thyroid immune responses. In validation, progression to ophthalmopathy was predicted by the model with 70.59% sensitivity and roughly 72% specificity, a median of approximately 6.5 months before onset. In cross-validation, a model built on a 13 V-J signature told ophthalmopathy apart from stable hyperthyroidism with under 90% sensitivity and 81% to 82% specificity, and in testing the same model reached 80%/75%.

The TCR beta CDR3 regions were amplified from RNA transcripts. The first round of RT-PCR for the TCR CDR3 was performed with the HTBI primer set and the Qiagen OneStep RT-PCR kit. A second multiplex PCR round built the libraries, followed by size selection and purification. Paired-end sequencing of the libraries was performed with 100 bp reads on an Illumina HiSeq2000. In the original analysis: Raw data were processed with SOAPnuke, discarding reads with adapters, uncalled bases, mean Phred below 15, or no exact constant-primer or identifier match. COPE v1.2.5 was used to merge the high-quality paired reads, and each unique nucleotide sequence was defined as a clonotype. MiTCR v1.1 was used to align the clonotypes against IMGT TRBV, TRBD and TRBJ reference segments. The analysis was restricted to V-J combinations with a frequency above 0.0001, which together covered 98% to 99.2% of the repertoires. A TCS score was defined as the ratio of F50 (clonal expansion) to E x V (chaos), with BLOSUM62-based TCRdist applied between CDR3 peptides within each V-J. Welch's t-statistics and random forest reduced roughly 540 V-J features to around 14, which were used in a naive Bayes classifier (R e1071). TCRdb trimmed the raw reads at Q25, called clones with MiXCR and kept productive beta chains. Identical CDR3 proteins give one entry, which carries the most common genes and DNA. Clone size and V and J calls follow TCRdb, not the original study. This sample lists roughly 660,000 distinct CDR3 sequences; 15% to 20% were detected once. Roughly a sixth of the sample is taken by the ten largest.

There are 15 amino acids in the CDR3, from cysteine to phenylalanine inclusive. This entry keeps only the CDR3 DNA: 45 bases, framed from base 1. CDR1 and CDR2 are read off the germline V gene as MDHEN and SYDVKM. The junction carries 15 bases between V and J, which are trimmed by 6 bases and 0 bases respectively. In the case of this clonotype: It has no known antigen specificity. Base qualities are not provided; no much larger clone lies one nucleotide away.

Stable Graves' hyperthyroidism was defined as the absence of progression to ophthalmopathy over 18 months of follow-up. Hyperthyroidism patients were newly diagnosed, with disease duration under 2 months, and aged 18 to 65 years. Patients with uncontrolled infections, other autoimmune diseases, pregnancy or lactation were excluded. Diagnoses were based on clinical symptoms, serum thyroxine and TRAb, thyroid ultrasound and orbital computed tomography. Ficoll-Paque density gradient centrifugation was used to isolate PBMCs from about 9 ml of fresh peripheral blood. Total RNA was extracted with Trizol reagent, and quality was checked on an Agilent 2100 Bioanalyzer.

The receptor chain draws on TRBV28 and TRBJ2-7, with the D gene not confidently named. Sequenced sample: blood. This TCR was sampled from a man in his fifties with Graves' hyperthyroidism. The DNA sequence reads TGTGCCAGCAGCTTCCCTCTGGCAGCCTCCTACGAGCAGTACTTC. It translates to CASSFPLAASYEQYF.